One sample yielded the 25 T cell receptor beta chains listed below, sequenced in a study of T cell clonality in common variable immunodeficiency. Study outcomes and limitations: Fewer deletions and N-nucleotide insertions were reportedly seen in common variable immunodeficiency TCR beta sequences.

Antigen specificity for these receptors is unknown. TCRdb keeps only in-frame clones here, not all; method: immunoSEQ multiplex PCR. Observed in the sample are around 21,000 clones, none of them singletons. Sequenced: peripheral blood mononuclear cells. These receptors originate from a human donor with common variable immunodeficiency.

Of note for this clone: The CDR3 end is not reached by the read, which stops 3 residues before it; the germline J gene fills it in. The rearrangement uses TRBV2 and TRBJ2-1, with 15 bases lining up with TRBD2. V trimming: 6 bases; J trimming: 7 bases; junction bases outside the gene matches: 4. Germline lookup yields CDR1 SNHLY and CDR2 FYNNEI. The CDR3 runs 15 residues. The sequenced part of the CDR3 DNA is TGTGCCAGCAGGGCGGGGACTAGCGGGAGGAATGAG. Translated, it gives CASRAGTSGRNE. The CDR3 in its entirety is CASRAGTSGRNEQFF.

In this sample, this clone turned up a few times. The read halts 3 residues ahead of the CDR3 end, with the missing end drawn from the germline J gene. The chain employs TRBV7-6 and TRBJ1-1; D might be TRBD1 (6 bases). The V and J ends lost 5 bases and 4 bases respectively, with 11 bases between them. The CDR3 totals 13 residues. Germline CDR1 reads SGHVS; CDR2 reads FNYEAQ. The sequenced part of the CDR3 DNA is TGTGCCAGCAGCCTGGGGGGGGCCACTGAA. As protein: CASSLGGATE. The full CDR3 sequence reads CASSLGGATEAFF.

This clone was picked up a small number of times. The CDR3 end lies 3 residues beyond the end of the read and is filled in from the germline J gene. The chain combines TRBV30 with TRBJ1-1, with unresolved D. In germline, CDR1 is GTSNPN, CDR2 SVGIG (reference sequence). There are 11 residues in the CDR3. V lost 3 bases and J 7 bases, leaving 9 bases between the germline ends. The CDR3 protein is CAWSATDEAFF. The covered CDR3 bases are TGTGCCTGGAGCGCAACAGATGAA.

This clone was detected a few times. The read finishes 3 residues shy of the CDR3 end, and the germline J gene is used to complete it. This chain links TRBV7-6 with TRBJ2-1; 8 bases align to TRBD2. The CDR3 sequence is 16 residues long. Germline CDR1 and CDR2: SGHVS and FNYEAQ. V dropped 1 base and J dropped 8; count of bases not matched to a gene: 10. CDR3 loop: CASSLVVAGWRDEQFF. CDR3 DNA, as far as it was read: TGTGCCAGCAGCTTAGTGGTAGCGGGGTGGAGGGATGAG.

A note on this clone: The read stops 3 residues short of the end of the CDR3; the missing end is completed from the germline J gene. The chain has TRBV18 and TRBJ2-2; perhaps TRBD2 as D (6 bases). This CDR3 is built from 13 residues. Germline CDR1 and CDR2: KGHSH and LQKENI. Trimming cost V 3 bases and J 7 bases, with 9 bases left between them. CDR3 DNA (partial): TGTGCCAGCTCACCGGAGGAGGGCGGGGAG. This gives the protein CASSPEEGGE. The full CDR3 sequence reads CASSPEEGGELFF.

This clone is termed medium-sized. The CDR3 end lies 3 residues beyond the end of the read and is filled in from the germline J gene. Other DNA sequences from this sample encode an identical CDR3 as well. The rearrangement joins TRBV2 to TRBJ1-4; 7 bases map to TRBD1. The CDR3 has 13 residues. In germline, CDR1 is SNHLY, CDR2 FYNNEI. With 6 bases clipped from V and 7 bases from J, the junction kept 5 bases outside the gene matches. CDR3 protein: CASREQGSEKLFF. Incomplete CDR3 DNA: TGTGCCAGCAGGGAACAGGGGTCTGAAAAA.

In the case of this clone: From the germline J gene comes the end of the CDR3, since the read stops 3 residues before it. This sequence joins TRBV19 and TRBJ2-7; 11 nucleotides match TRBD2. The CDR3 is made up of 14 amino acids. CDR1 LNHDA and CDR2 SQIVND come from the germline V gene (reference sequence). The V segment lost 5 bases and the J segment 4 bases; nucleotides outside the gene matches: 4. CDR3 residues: CASSGGLAEYEQYF. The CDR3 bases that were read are TGTGCCAGTAGTGGGGGACTAGCGGAGTACGAG.

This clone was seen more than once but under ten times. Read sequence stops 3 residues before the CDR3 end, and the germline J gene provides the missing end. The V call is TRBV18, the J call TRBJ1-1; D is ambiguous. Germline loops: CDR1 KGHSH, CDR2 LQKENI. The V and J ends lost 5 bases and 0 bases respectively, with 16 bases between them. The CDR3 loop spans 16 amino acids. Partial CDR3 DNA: TGTGCCAGCTCATCTCACGATACTATGATGAACACTGAA. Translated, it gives CASSSHDTMMNTE. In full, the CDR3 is CASSSHDTMMNTEAFF.

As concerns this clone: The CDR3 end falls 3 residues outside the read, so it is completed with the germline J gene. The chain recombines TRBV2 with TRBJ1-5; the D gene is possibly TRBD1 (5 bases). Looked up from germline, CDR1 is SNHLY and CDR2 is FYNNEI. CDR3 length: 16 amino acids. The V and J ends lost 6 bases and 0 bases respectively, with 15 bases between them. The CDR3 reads CASRGFGGTSNQPQHF. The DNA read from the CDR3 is TGTGCCAGCAGAGGTTTCGGGGGGACTAGCAATCAGCCC.

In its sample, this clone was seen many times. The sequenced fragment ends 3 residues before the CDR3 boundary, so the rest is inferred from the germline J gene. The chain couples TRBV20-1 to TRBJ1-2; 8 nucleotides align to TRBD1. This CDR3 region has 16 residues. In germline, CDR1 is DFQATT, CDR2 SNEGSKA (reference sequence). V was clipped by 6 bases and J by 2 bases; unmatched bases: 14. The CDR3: CSAPRTGMGENYGYTF. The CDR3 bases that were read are TGCAGTGCACCGAGGACAGGGATGGGTGAGAACTATGGC.

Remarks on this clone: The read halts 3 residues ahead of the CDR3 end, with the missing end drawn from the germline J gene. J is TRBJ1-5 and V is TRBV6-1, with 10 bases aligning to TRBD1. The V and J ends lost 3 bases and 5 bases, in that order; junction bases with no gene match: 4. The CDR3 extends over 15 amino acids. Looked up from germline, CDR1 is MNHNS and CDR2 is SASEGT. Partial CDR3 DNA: TGTGCCAGCAGTGAGACAGGGGGCCCTCATCAGCCC. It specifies CASSETGGPHQP. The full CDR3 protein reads CASSETGGPHQPQHF.

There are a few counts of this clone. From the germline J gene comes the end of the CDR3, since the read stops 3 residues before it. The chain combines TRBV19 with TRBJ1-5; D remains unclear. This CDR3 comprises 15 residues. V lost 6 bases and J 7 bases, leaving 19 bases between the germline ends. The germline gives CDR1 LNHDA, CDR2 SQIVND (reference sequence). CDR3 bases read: TGTGCCAGTAGGGCGGGCTTTCTTGGGAAGCAGCCC. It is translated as CASRAGFLGKQP. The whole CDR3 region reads CASRAGFLGKQPQHF.

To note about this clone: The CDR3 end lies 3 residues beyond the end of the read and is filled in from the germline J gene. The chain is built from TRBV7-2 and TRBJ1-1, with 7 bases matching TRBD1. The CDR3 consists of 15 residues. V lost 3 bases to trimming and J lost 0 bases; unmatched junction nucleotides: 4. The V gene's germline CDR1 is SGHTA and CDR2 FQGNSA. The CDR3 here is CASSLTGKMNTEAFF. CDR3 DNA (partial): TGTGCCAGCAGCTTGACAGGGAAGATGAACACTGAA.

This CDR3 reads CASSKAGGPSTDTQYF. The part of the CDR3 DNA that was read is TGTGCCAGCTCAAAAGCGGGAGGGCCGTCCACAGATACG. The V call is TRBV18, the J call TRBJ2-3; 10 bases map to TRBD2. The missing CDR3 end, 3 residues past where the read stops, is filled in from the germline J gene. CDR3 length equals 16 residues. Trimming took 5 bases from V and 2 from J; bases not matched to a gene: 7. The V gene's germline CDR1 is KGHSH and CDR2 LQKENI.

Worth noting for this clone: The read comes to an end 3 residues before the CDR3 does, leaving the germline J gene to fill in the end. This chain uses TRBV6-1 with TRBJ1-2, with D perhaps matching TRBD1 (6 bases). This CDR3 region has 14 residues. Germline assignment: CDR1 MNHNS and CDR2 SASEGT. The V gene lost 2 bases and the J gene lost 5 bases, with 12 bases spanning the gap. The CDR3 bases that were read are TGTGCCAGCAGTGAAACCGGGACAATATATGGC. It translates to CASSETGTIYG. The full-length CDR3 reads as CASSETGTIYGYTF.

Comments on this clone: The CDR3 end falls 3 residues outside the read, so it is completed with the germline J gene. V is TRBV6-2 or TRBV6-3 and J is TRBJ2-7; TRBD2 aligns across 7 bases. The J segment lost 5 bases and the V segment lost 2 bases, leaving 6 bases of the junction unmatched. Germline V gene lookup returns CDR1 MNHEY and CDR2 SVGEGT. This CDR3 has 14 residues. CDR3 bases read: TGTGCCAGCAGTTACCCCGGACTAGGCGACGAG. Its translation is CASSYPGLGDE. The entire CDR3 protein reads CASSYPGLGDEQYF.

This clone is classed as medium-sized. CDR3 DNA (partial): TGTGCCTGGAGTAGGGCCACCGGGGAG. Amino acid sequence: CAWSRATGE. The whole CDR3 region reads CAWSRATGELFF. The V gene is TRBV30, the J gene TRBJ2-2; D gene unclear. The CDR3 goes on 3 residues after the read ends, and that part is filled in from the germline J gene. The germline gives CDR1 GTSNPN, CDR2 SVGIG (reference sequence). V was pared by 2 bases and J by 4 bases, with 5 bases between. The CDR3 has 12 residues. The variable domain in full, completed from reference TRBV30 and TRBJ2-2, reads SQTIHQWPATLVQPVGSPLSLECTVEGTSNPNLYWYRQAAGRGLQLLFYSVGIGQISSEVPQNLSASRPQDRQFILSSKKLLLSDSGFYLCAWSRATGELFFGEGSRLTVL.

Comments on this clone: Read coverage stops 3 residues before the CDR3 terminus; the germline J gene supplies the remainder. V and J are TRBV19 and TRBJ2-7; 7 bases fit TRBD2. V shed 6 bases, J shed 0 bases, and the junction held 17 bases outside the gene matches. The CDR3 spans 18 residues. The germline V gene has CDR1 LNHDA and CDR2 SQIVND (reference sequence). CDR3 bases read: TGTGCCAGTAGCCGATGGGGAGGGGCGCTGGGGGGCTCCTACGAG. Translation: CASSRWGGALGGSYE. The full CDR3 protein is CASSRWGGALGGSYEQYF.

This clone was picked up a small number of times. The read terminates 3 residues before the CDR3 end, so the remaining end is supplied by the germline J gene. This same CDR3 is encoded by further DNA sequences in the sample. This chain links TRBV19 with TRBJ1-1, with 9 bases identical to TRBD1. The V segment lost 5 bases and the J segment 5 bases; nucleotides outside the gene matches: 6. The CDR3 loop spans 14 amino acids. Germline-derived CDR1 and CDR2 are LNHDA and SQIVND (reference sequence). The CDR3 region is CASSPQGARTEAFF. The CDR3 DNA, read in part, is TGTGCCAGTAGTCCACAGGGGGCGAGAACTGAA.

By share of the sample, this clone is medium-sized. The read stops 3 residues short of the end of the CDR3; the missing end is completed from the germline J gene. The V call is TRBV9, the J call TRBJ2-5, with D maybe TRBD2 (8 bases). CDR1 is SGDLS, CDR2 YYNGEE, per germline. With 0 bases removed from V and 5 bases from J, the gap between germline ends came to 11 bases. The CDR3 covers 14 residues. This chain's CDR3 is CASSVAGGGETQYF. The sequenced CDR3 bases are TGTGCCAGCAGCGTAGCGGGAGGGGGCGAGACC.

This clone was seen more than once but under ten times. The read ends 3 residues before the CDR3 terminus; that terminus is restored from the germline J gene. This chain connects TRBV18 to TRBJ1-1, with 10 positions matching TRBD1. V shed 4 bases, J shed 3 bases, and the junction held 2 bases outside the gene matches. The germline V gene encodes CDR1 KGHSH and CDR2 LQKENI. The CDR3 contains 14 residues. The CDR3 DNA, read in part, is TGTGCCAGCTCACAGACAGGGGGCTACACTGAA. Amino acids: CASSQTGGYTE. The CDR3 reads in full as CASSQTGGYTEAFF.

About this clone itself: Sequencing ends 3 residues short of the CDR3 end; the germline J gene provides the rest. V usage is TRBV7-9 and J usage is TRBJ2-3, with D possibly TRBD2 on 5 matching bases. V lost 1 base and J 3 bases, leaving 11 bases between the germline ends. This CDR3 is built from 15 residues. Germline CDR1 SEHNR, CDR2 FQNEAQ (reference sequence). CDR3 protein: CASSLVSSMTDTQYF. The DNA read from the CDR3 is TGTGCCAGCAGCTTAGTATCTAGCATGACAGATACG.

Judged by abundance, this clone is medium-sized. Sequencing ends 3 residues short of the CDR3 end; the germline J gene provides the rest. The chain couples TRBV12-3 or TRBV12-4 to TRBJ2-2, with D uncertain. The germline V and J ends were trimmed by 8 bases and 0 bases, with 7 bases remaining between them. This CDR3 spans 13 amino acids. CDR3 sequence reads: CASRGTNTGELFF. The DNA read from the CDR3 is TGTGCCAGCCGCGGAACGAACACCGGGGAG.

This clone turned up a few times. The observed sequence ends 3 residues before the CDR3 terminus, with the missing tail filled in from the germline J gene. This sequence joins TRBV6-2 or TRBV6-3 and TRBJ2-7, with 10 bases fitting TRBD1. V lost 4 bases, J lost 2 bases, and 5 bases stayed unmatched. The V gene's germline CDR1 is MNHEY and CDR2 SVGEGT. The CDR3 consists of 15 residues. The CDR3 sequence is CASSSWTGGAYEQYF. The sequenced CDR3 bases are TGTGCCAGCAGTTCCTGGACAGGGGGTGCCTACGAG.

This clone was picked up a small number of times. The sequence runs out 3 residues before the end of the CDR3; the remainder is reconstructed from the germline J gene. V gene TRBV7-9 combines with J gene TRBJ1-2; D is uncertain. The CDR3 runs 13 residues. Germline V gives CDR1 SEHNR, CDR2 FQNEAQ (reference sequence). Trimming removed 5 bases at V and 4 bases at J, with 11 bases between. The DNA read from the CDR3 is TGTGCCAGCAGCGATACAAGATTCTATGGC. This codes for CASSDTRFYG. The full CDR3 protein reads CASSDTRFYGYTF.